What follows describes a single TCR beta chain. Its antigen is still unknown. Base qualities were left out, and no much larger clone turns up one base away. This sample stems from a study of blood T cell repertoires in COVID-19 (dated by TCRdb to the early 2020s). About the study as a whole: Samples covering the acute and convalescent phases of COVID-19 were provided by collaborators in the United States, Italy and Spain. The prospective study material was composed of cDNA or gDNA derived from T cells, B-cell-depleted T cells, or PBMCs. Deeply sampled blood TCRbeta repertoires from subjects exposed to, actively infected with, or recovered from COVID-19 were included in the dataset. The repertoires were made available in a free public database intended to serve as a resource for research on the immune response to SARS-CoV-2. Samples were obtained from the ongoing ImmuneRACE study (first 160 participants) and from roughly 1,300 subjects provided by 6 global collaborators. Nearly every sample came with metadata listing a de-identified subject ID, COVID-19 status, age in years and sex. HLA class I and class II types, where available, came from metadata supplied by the sample provider rather than from assay-based typing. General conclusions and limits of the study: How much clinical and demographic metadata was included differed by source and by participant, and the metadata was provided uncurated.

The immunoSEQ Assay, a bias-controlled multiplex PCR, was used to amplify TCRbeta CDR3 regions from genomic DNA. Per the source publication's procedure: Nucleated cell counts per sample were estimated from amplification of reference gene primers within the assay. To quantify the absolute abundance of each unique TCRbeta CDR3 rearrangement, sequence reads were collapsed and filtered. For each sample, productive Simpson clonality was calculated as the square root of Simpson's diversity index across productive rearrangements. TCRdb retrieved this table from immuneACCESS and kept in-frame rearrangements only. Not all clones are present; in checked studies, unresolved V genes account for under half, and no reason is known for the remainder. The V and J calls and clone size were taken over from that table, and D and trimming were inferred from the DNA. The table for this sample lists roughly 110,000 clones; approximately 89% of them were counted only once. The biggest ten clones account for approximately 5% of the sample.

V drops 1 base and J drops 4 bases, leaving 13 bases in between. Sequences MGHRA (CDR1) and YSYEKL (CDR2) are obtained from the germline V gene. Counted from cysteine to phenylalanine, this CDR3 has 15 amino acids. The only DNA kept is the CDR3, 45 bases in frame from the first base. At one collaborating source in Seattle, patients were enrolled during active infection and were followed longitudinally through the course of disease. Collaborating institutions collected whole blood in K2EDTA tubes following their own protocols. Collaborator samples were shipped for TCRbeta analysis as frozen whole blood, isolated PBMCs, or DNA extracted from either sample type.

The chain is encoded by TRBV4-1 joined to TRBJ1-1; the D gene is perhaps TRBD1, from 5 matching bases. This receptor was obtained from a woman aged 55-69 years with COVID-19, enrolled during active disease. The sequenced material came from peripheral blood. The sequence in DNA is TGCGCCAGCAGCCAAGTGGGTCAGGGCCCCACTGAAGCTTTCTTT. This yields the protein CASSQVGQGPTEAFF.